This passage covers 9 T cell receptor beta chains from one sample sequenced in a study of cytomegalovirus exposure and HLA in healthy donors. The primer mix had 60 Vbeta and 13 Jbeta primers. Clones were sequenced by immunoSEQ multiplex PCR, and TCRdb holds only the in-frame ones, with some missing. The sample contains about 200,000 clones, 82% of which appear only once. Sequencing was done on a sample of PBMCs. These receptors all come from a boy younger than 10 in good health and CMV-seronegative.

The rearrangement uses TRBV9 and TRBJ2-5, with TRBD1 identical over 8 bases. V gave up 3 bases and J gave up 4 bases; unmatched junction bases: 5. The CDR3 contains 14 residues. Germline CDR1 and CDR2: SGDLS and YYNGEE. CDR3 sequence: CASSAGQAGETQYF. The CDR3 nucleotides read TGTGCCAGCAGCGCGGGACAGGCGGGAGAGACCCAGTACTTC.

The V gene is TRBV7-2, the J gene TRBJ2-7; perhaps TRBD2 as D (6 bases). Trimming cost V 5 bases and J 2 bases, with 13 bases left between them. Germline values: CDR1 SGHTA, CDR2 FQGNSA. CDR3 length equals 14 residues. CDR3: CASSPRGGAYEQYF. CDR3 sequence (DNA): TGTGCCAGCAGCCCGCGGGGCGGGGCCTACGAGCAGTACTTC.

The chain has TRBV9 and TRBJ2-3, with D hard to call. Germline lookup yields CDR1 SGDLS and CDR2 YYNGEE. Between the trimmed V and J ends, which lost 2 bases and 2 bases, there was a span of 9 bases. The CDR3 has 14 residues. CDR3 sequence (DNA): TGTGCCAGCAGCGTGTCTGGGCACACAGATACGCAGTATTTT. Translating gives CASSVSGHTDTQYF.

CDR3 sequence (DNA): TGTGCCAGCAGAGAGTCGTGGTCCTACGAGCAGTACTTC. It encodes CASRESWSYEQYF. The chain employs TRBV6-1 and TRBJ2-7; unclear D gene. V lost 6 bases, J lost 1 base, and 10 bases lay in between. CDR1 MNHNS and CDR2 SASEGT come from the germline V gene. The length of the CDR3 is 13 residues.

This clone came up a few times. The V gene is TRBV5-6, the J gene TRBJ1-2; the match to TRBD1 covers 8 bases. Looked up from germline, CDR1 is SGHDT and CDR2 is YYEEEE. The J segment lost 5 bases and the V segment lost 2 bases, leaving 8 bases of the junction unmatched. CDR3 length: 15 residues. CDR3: CASSLTGTGAYGYTF. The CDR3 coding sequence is TGTGCCAGCAGCTTAACCGGGACAGGTGCTTATGGCTACACCTTC.

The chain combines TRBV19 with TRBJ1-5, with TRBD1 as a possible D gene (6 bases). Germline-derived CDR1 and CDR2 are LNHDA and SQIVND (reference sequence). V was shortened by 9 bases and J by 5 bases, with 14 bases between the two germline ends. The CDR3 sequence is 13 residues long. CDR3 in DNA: TGTGCCAGCCGTTACAGGGACGATCAGCCCCAGCATTTT. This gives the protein CASRYRDDQPQHF.

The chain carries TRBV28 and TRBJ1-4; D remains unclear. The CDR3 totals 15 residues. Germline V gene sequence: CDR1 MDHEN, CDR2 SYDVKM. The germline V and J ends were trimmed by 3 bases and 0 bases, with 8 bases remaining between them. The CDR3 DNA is TGTGCCAGCAGTTTCGGACTTGCAACTAATGAAAAACTGTTTTTT. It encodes CASSFGLATNEKLFF.

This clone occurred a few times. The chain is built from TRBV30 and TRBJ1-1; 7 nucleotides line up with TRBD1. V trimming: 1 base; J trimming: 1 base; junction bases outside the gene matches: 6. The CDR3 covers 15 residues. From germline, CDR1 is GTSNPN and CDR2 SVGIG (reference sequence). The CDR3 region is CAWSERGQGNTEAFF. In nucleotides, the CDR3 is TGTGCCTGGAGTGAAAGGGGGCAAGGGAACACTGAAGCTTTCTTT.

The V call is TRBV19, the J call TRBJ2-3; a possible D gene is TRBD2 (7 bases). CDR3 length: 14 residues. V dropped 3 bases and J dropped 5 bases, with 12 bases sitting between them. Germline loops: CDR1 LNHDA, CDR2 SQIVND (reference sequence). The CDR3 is CASSMGGGEDTQYF. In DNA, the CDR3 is TGTGCCAGTAGTATGGGAGGGGGGGAAGATACGCAGTATTTT.